These T cell receptor beta chains were read from a single sample in a study of OX40 agonist ivuxolimab in advanced cancers. The repertoire was sequenced with immunoSEQ multiplex PCR; TCRdb's copy has only in-frame clones and lacks some. Here the sample spans fewer than 40,000 clones, 65% to 85% being singletons. Here the sequenced sample was CD4+ or CD8+ T cells sorted from blood, taken in a trial of the OX40 agonist ivuxolimab. Receptors were obtained from an adult with an advanced solid tumor such as melanoma, head and neck, liver or kidney cancer. Both conserved end residues are part of each CDR3. Each record gives: J gene, V gene, D gene, CDR3 protein. A D gene is named only where the DNA matches it firmly.

>TRBJ2-3|TRBV13|TRBD1
CASSSRDRGADTQYF
>TRBJ2-3|TRBV7-3|TRBD1
CASSLSGTGDTQYF
>TRBJ2-1|TRBV27|-
CASSQNGNEQFF
>TRBJ2-7|TRBV9|-
CTHDLVPTYEQYF
>TRBJ2-5|TRBV4-2|-
CASRPEGGGGEETQYF
>TRBJ2-5|TRBV5-4|-
CASSPAGVETQYF
>TRBJ2-2|TRBV4-1|TRBD2
CASSPGTTFTGELFF
>TRBJ2-1|TRBV19|-
CASSTRGKDWVIF
>TRBJ2-1|TRBV13|-
CATTPGEGAYNEQFF
>TRBJ1-1|TRBV2|-
CASSEPRGSTEAFF
>TRBJ1-3|TRBV27|-
CASSLGGGGNTIYF
>TRBJ2-3|TRBV27|-
CASSLWGQSTDTQYF
>TRBJ2-7|TRBV28|TRBD2
CASGLTGGFYEQYF
>TRBJ1-1|TRBV28|-
CASGTDRLMNTEAFF
>TRBJ2-5|TRBV5-4|TRBD2
CASHPSGGAEETQYF
>TRBJ2-7|TRBV6-5|TRBD2
CASSYSGLAGNEQYF
>TRBJ2-5|TRBV28|-
CASSHERLTGLETQYF
>TRBJ1-1|TRBV7-9|-
CASRGRQNTEAFF
>TRBJ1-1|TRBV28|TRBD1
CASTEGGQMNTEAFF
>TRBJ1-6|TRBV25-1|-
CASSERTVYNSPLHF
>TRBJ1-3|TRBV6-6|-
CASSVSSSGNTIYF
>TRBJ1-1|TRBV7-8|-
CASSLRGQRYMNTEAFF
>TRBJ1-1|TRBV19|-
CASKLAGGAGMNTEAFF
>TRBJ2-1|TRBV1|-
CTSSRVTSLSYNEQFF
>TRBJ2-6|TRBV9|-
CASTGVLGANVLTF
>TRBJ2-7|TRBV2|-
CASSGLLATYEQYF
>TRBJ1-2|TRBV30|-
CAWRRGGHGYTF
>TRBJ1-1|TRBV7-2|-
CASSLERPGRTEAFF
>TRBJ2-1|TRBV29-1|TRBD2
CSVDPSREGTYNEQFF
>TRBJ2-7|TRBV30|TRBD1
CAWQTGGIYEQYF
>TRBJ2-6|TRBV2|-
CASQQGHSGANVLTF